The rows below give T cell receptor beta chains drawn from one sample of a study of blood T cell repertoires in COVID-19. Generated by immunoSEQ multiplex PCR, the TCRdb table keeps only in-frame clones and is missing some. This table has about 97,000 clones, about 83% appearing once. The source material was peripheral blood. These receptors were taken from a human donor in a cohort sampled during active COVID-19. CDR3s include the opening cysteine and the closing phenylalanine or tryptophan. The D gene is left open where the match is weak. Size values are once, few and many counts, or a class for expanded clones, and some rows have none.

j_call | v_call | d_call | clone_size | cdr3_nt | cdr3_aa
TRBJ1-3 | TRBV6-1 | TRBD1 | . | TGTGCCAGCAGTGCCGGACAGGGAAATTCTGGAAACACCATATATTTT | CASSAGQGNSGNTIYF
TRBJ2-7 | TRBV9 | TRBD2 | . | TGTGCCAGCAGCCCGGGGACTAGCGGTGCGGTTAGGGAGCAGTACTTC | CASSPGTSGAVREQYF
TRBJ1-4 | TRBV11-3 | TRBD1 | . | TGTGCCAGCAGCCGACAGGGGAATGAAAAACTGTTTTTT | CASSRQGNEKLFF
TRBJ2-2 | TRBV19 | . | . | TGTGCCAGTAACAGGTCCACCGGGGAGCTGTTTTTT | CASNRSTGELFF
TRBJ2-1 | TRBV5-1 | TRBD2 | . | TGCGCCAGCAGCTTGGCCGGGACTAGCGGGGTGGGGGTGCAGTTCTTC | CASSLAGTSGVGVQFF
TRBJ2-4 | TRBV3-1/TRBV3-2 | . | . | TGTGCCAGCAGCCAAGATTTGTCTCTCGGAGGAAACATTCAGTACTTC | CASSQDLSLGGNIQYF
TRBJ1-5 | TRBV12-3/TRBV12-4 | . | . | TGTGCCAGCAGTTTAGCGCACGGGTCCCAGCATTTT | CASSLAHGSQHF
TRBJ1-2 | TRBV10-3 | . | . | TGTGCCATCAGTGAGGGGGGGAGCTATGGCTACACCTTC | CAISEGGSYGYTF
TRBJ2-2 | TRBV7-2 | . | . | TGTGCCAGCAGCTTAGCCTATCATAACACCGGGGAGCTGTTTTTT | CASSLAYHNTGELFF
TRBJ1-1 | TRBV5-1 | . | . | TGCGCCAGCAGCGTAGGACGGGGTGGCAGCACTGAAGCTTTCTTT | CASSVGRGGSTEAFF
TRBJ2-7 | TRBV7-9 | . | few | TGTGCCAGCAGTTCTGGGGAGGAGCAGTACTTC | CASSSGEEQYF
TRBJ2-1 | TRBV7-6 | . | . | TGTGCCAGCAGCCTAACGACCAGGGGCAGGTACAATGAGCAGTTCTTC | CASSLTTRGRYNEQFF
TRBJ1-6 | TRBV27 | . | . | . | CASSTSTGSTISYNSPLHF
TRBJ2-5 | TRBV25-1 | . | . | TGTGCCAGCAGTACCCCTAACGAGGGGACCCAGTACTTC | CASSTPNEGTQYF